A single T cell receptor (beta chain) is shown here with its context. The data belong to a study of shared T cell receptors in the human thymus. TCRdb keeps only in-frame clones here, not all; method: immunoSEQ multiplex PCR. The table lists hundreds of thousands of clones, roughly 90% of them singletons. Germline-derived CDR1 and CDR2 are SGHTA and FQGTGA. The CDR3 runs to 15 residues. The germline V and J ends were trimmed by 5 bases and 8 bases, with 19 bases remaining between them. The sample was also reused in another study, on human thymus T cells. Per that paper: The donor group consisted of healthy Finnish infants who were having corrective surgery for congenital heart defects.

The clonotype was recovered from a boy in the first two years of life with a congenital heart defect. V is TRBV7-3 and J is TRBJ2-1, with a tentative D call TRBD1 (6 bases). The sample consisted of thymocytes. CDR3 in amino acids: CASSDPGQGRDEQFF. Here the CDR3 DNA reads TGTGCCAGCAGCGACCCGGGACAAGGTAGGGATGAGCAGTTCTTC.